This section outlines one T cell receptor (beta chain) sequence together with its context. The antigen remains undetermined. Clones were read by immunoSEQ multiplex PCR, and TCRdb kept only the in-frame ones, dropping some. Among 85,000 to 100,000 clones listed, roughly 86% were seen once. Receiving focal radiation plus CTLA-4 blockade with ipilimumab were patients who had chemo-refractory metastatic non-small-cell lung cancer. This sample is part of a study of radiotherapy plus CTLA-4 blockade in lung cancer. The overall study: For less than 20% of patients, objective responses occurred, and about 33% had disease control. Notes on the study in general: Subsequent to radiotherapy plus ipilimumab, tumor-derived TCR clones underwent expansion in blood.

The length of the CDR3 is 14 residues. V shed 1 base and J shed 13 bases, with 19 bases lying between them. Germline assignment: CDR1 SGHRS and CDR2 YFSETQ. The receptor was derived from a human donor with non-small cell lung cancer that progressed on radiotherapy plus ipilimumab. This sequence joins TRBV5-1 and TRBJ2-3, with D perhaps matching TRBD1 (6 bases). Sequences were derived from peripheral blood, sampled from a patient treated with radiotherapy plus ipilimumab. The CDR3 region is CASSLRQDWLTEYF. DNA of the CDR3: TGCGCCAGCAGCTTGAGACAGGATTGGCTCACGGAGTATTTT.